The TCR beta chain under discussion was sequenced for a study of cytomegalovirus exposure and HLA in healthy donors. Study-wide results and caveats: The authors later linked a missense DCLRE1C variant to TCR beta V- and J-gene trimming. The classifier was said to identify cytomegalovirus status with high specificity and sensitivity. HLA restriction was apparent for most CMV-associated TCR beta chains in a later analysis.

Researchers ran the PCR with 60 Vbeta and 13 Jbeta primers. The repertoire was sequenced with immunoSEQ multiplex PCR; TCRdb's copy has only in-frame clones and lacks some. The table records 99,000 or so clones, 75% of them present only once. Though nominally healthy at sampling, donors likely had unrecorded immune exposures. The CDR3 runs 15 residues. Germline loops: CDR1 LGHNA, CDR2 YNFKEQ. V shed 4 bases, J shed 5 bases, and the junction held 10 bases outside the gene matches. This clone came up a few times. Its antigen is currently unknown. This receptor was taken from a man in his forties in good health and CMV-seronegative. The V gene is TRBV4-2, the J gene TRBJ2-5; 7 bases match TRBD1. Sequencing input: PBMCs. CDR3: CASSPPGQRTETQYF. DNA for the CDR3: TGTGCCAGCAGCCCGCCGGGACAGCGCACGGAGACCCAGTACTTC.